This passage covers 3 T cell receptor beta chains from one sample sequenced in a study of blood T cell repertoires in COVID-19. Using immunoSEQ multiplex PCR, the repertoire was profiled, and TCRdb retains in-frame clones only, with some absent. This table holds roughly 280,000 clones, roughly 80% found once. Sequences were obtained from peripheral blood. The receptors stem from a man aged 60 to 69 who had recovered from COVID-19.

This rearrangement joins TRBV15 to TRBJ1-6; D is unresolved. The length of the CDR3 is 13 residues. Per germline, CDR1 LNHNV and CDR2 YYDKDF (reference sequence). Trimming removed 5 bases from V and 3 bases from J, with 5 bases in between. The CDR3 sequence is CATSEGYNSPLHF. CDR3 nucleotides: TGTGCCACCAGCGAGGGCTATAATTCACCCCTCCACTTT. The whole variable domain, filled in from reference TRBV15 and TRBJ1-6, reads DAMVIQNPRYQVTQFGKPVTLSCSQTLNHNVMYWYQQKSSQAPKLLFHYYDKDFNNEADTPDNFQSRRPNTSFCFLDIRSPGLGDTAMYLCATSEGYNSPLHFGNGTRLTVT.

The rearrangement joins TRBV3-1 (or the pseudogene TRBV3-2) to TRBJ2-7; 11 positions match TRBD2. Germline-derived CDR1 and CDR2 are LGHDT and YNNKEL (reference sequence). Losses at the gene ends were 4 bases for V and 2 bases for J; bases not matched to a gene: 7. The CDR3 runs to 16 residues. CDR3 protein: CASSRQGTSGTYEQYF. CDR3 nucleotide sequence: TGTGCCAGCAGCCGCCAAGGGACTAGCGGAACCTACGAGCAGTACTTC.

V gene TRBV3-1 (or the pseudogene TRBV3-2) combines with J gene TRBJ1-5, with D unresolved. V gave up 4 bases and J gave up 3 bases, with 13 bases separating them. The CDR3 is made up of 15 amino acids. Germline V gene sequence: CDR1 LGHDT, CDR2 YNNKEL (reference sequence). The CDR3 region is CASSPQPEPNQPQHF. CDR3 bases: TGTGCCAGCAGCCCGCAGCCGGAGCCCAATCAGCCCCAGCATTTT.